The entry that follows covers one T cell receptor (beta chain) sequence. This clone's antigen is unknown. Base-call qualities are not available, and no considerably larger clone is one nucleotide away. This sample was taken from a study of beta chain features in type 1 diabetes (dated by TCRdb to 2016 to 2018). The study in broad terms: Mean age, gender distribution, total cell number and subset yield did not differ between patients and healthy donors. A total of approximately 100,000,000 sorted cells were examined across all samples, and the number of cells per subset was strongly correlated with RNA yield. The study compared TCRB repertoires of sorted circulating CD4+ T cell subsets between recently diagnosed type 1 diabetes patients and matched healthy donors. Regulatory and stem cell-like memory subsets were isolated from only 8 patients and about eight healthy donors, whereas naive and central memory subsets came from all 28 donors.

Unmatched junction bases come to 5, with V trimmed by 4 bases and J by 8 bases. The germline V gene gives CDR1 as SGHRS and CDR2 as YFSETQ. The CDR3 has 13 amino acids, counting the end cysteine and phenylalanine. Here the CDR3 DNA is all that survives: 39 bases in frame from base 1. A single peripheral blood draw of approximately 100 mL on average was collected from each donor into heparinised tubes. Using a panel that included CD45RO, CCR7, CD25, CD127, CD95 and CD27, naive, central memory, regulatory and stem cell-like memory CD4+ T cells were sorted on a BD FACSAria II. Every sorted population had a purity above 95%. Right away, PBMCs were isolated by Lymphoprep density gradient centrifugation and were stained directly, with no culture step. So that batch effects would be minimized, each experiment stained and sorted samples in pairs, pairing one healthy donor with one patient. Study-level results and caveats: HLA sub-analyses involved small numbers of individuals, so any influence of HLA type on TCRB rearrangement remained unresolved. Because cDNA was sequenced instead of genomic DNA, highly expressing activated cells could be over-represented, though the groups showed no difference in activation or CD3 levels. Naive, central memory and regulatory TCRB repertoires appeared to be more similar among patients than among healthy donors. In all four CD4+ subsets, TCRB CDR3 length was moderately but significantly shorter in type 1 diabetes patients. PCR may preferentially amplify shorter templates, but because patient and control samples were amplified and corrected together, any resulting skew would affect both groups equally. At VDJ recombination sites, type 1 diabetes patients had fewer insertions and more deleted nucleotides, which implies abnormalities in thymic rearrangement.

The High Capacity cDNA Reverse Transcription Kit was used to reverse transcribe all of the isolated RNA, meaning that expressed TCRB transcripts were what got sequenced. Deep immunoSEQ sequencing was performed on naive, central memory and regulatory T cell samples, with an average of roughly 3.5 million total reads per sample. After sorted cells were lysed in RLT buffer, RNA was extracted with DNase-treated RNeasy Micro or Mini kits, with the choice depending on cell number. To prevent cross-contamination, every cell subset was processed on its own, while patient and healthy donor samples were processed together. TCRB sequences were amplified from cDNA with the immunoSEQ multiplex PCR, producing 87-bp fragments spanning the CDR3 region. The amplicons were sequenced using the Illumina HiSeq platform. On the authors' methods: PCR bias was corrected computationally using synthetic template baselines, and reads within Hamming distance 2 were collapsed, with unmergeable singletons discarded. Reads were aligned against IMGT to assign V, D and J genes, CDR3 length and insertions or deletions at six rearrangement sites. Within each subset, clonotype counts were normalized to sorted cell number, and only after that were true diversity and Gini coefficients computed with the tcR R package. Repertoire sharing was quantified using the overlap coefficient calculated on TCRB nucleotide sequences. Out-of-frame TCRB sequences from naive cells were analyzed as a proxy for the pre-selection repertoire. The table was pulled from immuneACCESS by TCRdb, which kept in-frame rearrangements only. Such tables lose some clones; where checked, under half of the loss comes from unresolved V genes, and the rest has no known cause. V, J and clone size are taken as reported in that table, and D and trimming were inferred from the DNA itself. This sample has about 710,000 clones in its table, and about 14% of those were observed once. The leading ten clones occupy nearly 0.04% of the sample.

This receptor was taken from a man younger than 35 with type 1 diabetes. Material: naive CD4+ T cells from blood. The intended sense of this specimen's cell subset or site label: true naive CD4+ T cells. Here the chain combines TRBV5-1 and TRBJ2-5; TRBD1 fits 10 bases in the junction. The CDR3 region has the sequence CASSNGQGDTQYF. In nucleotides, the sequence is TGCGCCAGCAGCAACGGACAGGGGGATACCCAGTACTTC.